Listed below are T cell receptor beta chains from one sample, sequenced in a study of human T cells and chemical hapten exposure. TCRdb reanalysed the RACE reads using MiXCR and keeps one entry per CDR3 protein. The sample records about 190,000 distinct CDR3 sequences, about 22% being singletons. The specimen comprised whole blood, sampled in connection with sensitization to the hapten diphenylcyclopropenone (DPC). The receptors were sampled from a woman in her forties with alopecia areata. Some clones in this sample may be carry-over from other donors' samples. Each CDR3 is given without its conserved first and last residue. Not every row has a clone size; where given, it reads once, few, many or a size class.

j_call: TRBJ2-5; v_call: TRBV6-6; clone_size: NA; cdr3_aa: ASSYTDSQETQY
j_call: TRBJ2-5; v_call: TRBV30; clone_size: NA; cdr3_aa: AWGGLRTPRETQY
j_call: TRBJ1-5; v_call: TRBV18; clone_size: NA; cdr3_aa: ASSATKEPQH
j_call: TRBJ2-7; v_call: TRBV7-2; clone_size: few; cdr3_aa: ASSLAQGARSREQY
j_call: TRBJ2-7; v_call: TRBV30; clone_size: NA; cdr3_aa: AWRESYEQY
j_call: TRBJ1-5; v_call: TRBV9; clone_size: many; cdr3_aa: ASSVGGYGQPQH
j_call: TRBJ2-1; v_call: TRBV6-2/TRBV6-3; clone_size: few; cdr3_aa: ASSYWQVGNEQF
j_call: TRBJ2-1; v_call: TRBV15; clone_size: NA; cdr3_aa: ATSVPGYSHNEQF
j_call: TRBJ2-7; v_call: TRBV5-5; clone_size: few; cdr3_aa: ASSPSGPELGEQY
j_call: TRBJ2-1; v_call: TRBV29-1; clone_size: NA; cdr3_aa: SVVGRASNEQF
j_call: TRBJ2-1; v_call: TRBV7-9; clone_size: NA; cdr3_aa: ASSSLAGGGNEQF
j_call: TRBJ2-1; v_call: TRBV28; clone_size: NA; cdr3_aa: ASSLGQGLNEQF
j_call: TRBJ1-1; v_call: TRBV12-3/TRBV12-4; clone_size: NA; cdr3_aa: ASSLAPGTGDTEAF
j_call: TRBJ2-2; v_call: TRBV11-3; clone_size: few; cdr3_aa: ASSFEGTGELF
j_call: TRBJ2-4; v_call: TRBV9; clone_size: NA; cdr3_aa: ASSVGTLAKNIQY
j_call: TRBJ2-7; v_call: TRBV28; clone_size: NA; cdr3_aa: ASSFPGRAYEQY
j_call: TRBJ1-4; v_call: TRBV6-1; clone_size: NA; cdr3_aa: ASTRTDDEKLF
j_call: TRBJ2-2; v_call: TRBV28; clone_size: NA; cdr3_aa: ASSLGLAATTGELF
j_call: TRBJ2-5; v_call: TRBV29-1; clone_size: NA; cdr3_aa: SVRDSGSPQETQY
j_call: TRBJ2-1; v_call: TRBV20-1; clone_size: NA; cdr3_aa: SALGLAGIFSYNEQF
j_call: TRBJ2-1; v_call: TRBV2; clone_size: NA; cdr3_aa: ASSLGAGSYNEQF
j_call: TRBJ1-1; v_call: TRBV4-3; clone_size: few; cdr3_aa: ASSQDGTGGVEAF
j_call: TRBJ2-5; v_call: TRBV23-1; clone_size: many; cdr3_aa: ASSPPKDRANQETQY
j_call: TRBJ2-7; v_call: TRBV20-1; clone_size: few; cdr3_aa: SAGRGRLYEQY
j_call: TRBJ2-3; v_call: TRBV20-1; clone_size: few; cdr3_aa: SAVGPSTDTQY
j_call: TRBJ2-7; v_call: TRBV29-1; clone_size: few; cdr3_aa: SVDQGSYEQY
j_call: TRBJ2-2; v_call: TRBV11-3; clone_size: NA; cdr3_aa: ASSPSGTNTGELF
j_call: TRBJ1-1; v_call: TRBV7-2; clone_size: NA; cdr3_aa: ASSLRGGGWRNTEAF
j_call: TRBJ1-4; v_call: TRBV7-2; clone_size: NA; cdr3_aa: ASSLLSSGRATNEKLF
j_call: TRBJ2-1; v_call: TRBV9; clone_size: NA; cdr3_aa: ASSGLAGGISYNEQF
j_call: TRBJ2-7; v_call: TRBV20-1; clone_size: few; cdr3_aa: SANRQSSYEQY
j_call: TRBJ2-3; v_call: TRBV14; clone_size: few; cdr3_aa: ASSQRLAGVTDTQY
j_call: TRBJ2-1; v_call: TRBV9; clone_size: NA; cdr3_aa: ASSVGAGSYNEQF
j_call: TRBJ2-3; v_call: TRBV6-6; clone_size: NA; cdr3_aa: ASRDSSTDTQY
j_call: TRBJ2-3; v_call: TRBV4-3; clone_size: few; cdr3_aa: ASSQDSRDLGSTDTQY
j_call: TRBJ2-5; v_call: TRBV18; clone_size: NA; cdr3_aa: ASSPYGQGAETQY
j_call: TRBJ2-5; v_call: TRBV7-2; clone_size: few; cdr3_aa: ASSSTSGGETQY
j_call: TRBJ1-5; v_call: TRBV21-1; clone_size: NA; cdr3_aa: ASSHPRDSNQPQH
j_call: TRBJ2-1; v_call: TRBV6-5; clone_size: NA; cdr3_aa: ASSPGQGPYNEQF
j_call: TRBJ2-3; v_call: TRBV6-5; clone_size: NA; cdr3_aa: ASSPRGDLTDTQY
j_call: TRBJ2-1; v_call: TRBV27; clone_size: NA; cdr3_aa: ASHRTVSGRAVDEQF
j_call: TRBJ2-5; v_call: TRBV10-3; clone_size: few; cdr3_aa: AISDGGTETQY
j_call: TRBJ2-3; v_call: TRBV7-3; clone_size: few; cdr3_aa: ASSPQTSHFTDTQY
j_call: TRBJ2-7; v_call: TRBV7-2; clone_size: NA; cdr3_aa: ASSRDRPSSYEQY
j_call: TRBJ1-1; v_call: TRBV6-5; clone_size: NA; cdr3_aa: ASSLQGERAF
j_call: TRBJ1-2; v_call: TRBV5-5; clone_size: few; cdr3_aa: ASSLPGTNYGYT
j_call: TRBJ2-1; v_call: TRBV7-8; clone_size: few; cdr3_aa: ASSLAALGTEQF
j_call: TRBJ2-1; v_call: TRBV18; clone_size: few; cdr3_aa: ASSPVPRDNEQF
j_call: TRBJ2-5; v_call: TRBV7-2; clone_size: NA; cdr3_aa: ASSSTSGGKGAQY